The 8 T cell receptor beta chains below all came from one sample that was sequenced in a study of circulating CD8 cells and anti-PD-1 response in melanoma. Live CD3+CD8+TCRalphabeta+ cells were sorted into four subsets by PD-1 and/or TIGIT. Using roughly 15 ng of total RNA, TCR libraries were made with the QIAseq Immune Repertoire TCR panel. TCRdb re-called the reads with MiXCR, one entry per CDR3 protein. The repertoire holds several hundred distinct CDR3 sequences, with approximately 7.1% as singletons. Sequencing was performed on CD8+ T cells from PBMCs, taken at baseline or after one month of anti-PD-1 therapy (not recorded which). Source of these receptors: a human donor with melanoma.

In its sample, this clonotype is large (0.1 to 1%). The chain employs TRBV2 and TRBJ2-1; 8 nucleotides align to TRBD2. Germline CDR1 is SNHLY and CDR2 is FYNNEI. The CDR3 sequence is 15 residues long. Trimming cost V 3 bases and J 5 bases; bases outside gene matches: 6. The CDR3 coding sequence is TGTGCCAGCAGTGACTCACTAGCGGAGAACAATGAGCAGTTCTTC. Translation gives CASSDSLAENNEQFF.

By sample share, this clonotype is large. The chain joins TRBV27 to TRBJ2-3, with TRBD2 matching 7 bases. The V segment lost 8 bases and the J segment 6 bases; nucleotides outside the gene matches: 8. The CDR3 runs 13 residues. The V gene's germline CDR1 is MNHEY and CDR2 SMNVEV (reference sequence). The CDR3 is CASGMNGGDTQYF. CDR3 nucleotides: TGTGCCAGCGGAATGAACGGGGGGGATACGCAGTATTTT.

By share of the sample, this clonotype is large (0.1 to 1%). This chain joins TRBV4-3 and TRBJ2-3, with 7 bases fitting TRBD2. Germline V gene lookup returns CDR1 LGHNA and CDR2 YSLEER. V was pared by 0 bases and J by 1 base, with 10 bases of the junction left unmatched. This CDR3 is built from 18 residues. The CDR3 DNA follows: TGCGCCAGCAGCCAAGAGGGCTTCGGCGGGGGTGGCACAGATACGCAGTATTTT. Its protein is CASSQEGFGGGGTDTQYF.

This clonotype is large (0.1 to 1%) in the sample. The chain has TRBV19 and TRBJ2-1, with 7 nucleotides matching TRBD2. Germline CDR1 is LNHDA and CDR2 is SQIVND (reference sequence). Unmatched junction bases numbered 5, after V lost 2 bases and J lost 7 bases. The CDR3 runs to 14 residues. The CDR3 loop reads CASSIRLANNEQFF. The CDR3 DNA reads as TGTGCCAGTAGTATAAGACTAGCTAATAATGAGCAGTTCTTC.

By its share, this clonotype is medium-sized. The genes are TRBV25-1 and TRBJ2-2, with D perhaps TRBD1 or TRBD2 (5 bases each). The CDR3 length is 13 residues. The V end lost 4 bases, the J end lost 5 bases, and 8 bases lay between the germline ends. Germline V CDR1 and CDR2: MGHDK, SYGVNS. Here the CDR3 DNA reads TGTGCCAGCAGTGTGGGGGTTACCGGGGAGCTGTTTTTT. This codes for CASSVGVTGELFF.

This clonotype is large. The CDR3 DNA is TGTGCCAGCAGTTTACGACAGATTATAAACTATGGCTACACCTTC. It codes for CASSLRQIINYGYTF. The V and J genes are TRBV28 and TRBJ1-2; possible D gene TRBD1, 5 bases. CDR1 MDHEN and CDR2 SYDVKM come from the germline V gene. With 2 bases removed from V and 2 bases from J, the gap between germline ends came to 12 bases. The CDR3 runs 15 residues.

By its share, this clonotype is large. V and J are TRBV27 and TRBJ1-2; D unresolved. The CDR3 covers 13 residues. V was clipped by 2 bases and J by 6 bases, with 10 bases between them. Per the germline V gene, CDR1 is MNHEY and CDR2 is SMNVEV (reference sequence). The CDR3, as DNA: TGTGCCAGCAGTTTAGGACCGAGGAATGGCTACACCTTC. Protein product: CASSLGPRNGYTF.

The chain carries TRBV19 and TRBJ1-3; D gene unclear. Germline V gene data show CDR1 as LNHDA and CDR2 as SQIVND (reference sequence). The V gene lost 1 base and the J gene lost 0 bases, with 13 bases spanning the gap. CDR3 length: 17 amino acids. The CDR3 sequence: CASSIARPAFSGNTIYF. In nucleotides, the CDR3 is TGTGCCAGTAGTATAGCCAGGCCTGCCTTCTCTGGAAACACCATATATTTT.